This record concerns one T cell receptor (beta chain) sequence. Its antigen is unknown. The source of the sample is a study of OX40 agonist ivuxolimab in advanced cancers. TCRdb keeps only in-frame clones here, not all; method: immunoSEQ multiplex PCR. The table lists about 83,000 clones, approximately 84% of them singletons. Findings and limits, study-wide: The 0.1-3.0 mg/kg partial responders had among the lowest clonal expansion. With doses of 0.1 to 3.0 mg/kg, CD4+ and CD8+ blood T cells had undergone clonal expansion by week 6. The expanded peripheral T cells' antigen specificity was not determined.

Germline assignment: CDR1 PRHDT and CDR2 FYEKMQ (reference sequence). With 5 bases removed from V and 6 bases from J, the gap between germline ends came to 20 bases. There are 15 residues in the CDR3. The receptor comes from an adult with an advanced solid tumor such as melanoma, head and neck, liver or kidney cancer. The V gene is TRBV13, the J gene TRBJ2-7; D might be TRBD1 (7 bases). The sequencing used CD4+ or CD8+ T cells sorted from blood, collected in a trial of the OX40 agonist ivuxolimab. The CDR3 DNA follows: TGTGCCAGCAGCCCCCCAGGGGGACGGCGGGGCGAGCAGTACTTC. Its protein is CASSPPGGRRGEQYF. The full variable domain, completed using reference TRBV13 and TRBJ2-7, is AAGVIQSPRHLIKEKRETATLKCYPIPRHDTVYWYQQGPGQDPQFLISFYEKMQSDKGSIPDRFSAQQFSDYHSELNMSSLELGDSALYFCASSPPGGRRGEQYFGPGTRLTVT.